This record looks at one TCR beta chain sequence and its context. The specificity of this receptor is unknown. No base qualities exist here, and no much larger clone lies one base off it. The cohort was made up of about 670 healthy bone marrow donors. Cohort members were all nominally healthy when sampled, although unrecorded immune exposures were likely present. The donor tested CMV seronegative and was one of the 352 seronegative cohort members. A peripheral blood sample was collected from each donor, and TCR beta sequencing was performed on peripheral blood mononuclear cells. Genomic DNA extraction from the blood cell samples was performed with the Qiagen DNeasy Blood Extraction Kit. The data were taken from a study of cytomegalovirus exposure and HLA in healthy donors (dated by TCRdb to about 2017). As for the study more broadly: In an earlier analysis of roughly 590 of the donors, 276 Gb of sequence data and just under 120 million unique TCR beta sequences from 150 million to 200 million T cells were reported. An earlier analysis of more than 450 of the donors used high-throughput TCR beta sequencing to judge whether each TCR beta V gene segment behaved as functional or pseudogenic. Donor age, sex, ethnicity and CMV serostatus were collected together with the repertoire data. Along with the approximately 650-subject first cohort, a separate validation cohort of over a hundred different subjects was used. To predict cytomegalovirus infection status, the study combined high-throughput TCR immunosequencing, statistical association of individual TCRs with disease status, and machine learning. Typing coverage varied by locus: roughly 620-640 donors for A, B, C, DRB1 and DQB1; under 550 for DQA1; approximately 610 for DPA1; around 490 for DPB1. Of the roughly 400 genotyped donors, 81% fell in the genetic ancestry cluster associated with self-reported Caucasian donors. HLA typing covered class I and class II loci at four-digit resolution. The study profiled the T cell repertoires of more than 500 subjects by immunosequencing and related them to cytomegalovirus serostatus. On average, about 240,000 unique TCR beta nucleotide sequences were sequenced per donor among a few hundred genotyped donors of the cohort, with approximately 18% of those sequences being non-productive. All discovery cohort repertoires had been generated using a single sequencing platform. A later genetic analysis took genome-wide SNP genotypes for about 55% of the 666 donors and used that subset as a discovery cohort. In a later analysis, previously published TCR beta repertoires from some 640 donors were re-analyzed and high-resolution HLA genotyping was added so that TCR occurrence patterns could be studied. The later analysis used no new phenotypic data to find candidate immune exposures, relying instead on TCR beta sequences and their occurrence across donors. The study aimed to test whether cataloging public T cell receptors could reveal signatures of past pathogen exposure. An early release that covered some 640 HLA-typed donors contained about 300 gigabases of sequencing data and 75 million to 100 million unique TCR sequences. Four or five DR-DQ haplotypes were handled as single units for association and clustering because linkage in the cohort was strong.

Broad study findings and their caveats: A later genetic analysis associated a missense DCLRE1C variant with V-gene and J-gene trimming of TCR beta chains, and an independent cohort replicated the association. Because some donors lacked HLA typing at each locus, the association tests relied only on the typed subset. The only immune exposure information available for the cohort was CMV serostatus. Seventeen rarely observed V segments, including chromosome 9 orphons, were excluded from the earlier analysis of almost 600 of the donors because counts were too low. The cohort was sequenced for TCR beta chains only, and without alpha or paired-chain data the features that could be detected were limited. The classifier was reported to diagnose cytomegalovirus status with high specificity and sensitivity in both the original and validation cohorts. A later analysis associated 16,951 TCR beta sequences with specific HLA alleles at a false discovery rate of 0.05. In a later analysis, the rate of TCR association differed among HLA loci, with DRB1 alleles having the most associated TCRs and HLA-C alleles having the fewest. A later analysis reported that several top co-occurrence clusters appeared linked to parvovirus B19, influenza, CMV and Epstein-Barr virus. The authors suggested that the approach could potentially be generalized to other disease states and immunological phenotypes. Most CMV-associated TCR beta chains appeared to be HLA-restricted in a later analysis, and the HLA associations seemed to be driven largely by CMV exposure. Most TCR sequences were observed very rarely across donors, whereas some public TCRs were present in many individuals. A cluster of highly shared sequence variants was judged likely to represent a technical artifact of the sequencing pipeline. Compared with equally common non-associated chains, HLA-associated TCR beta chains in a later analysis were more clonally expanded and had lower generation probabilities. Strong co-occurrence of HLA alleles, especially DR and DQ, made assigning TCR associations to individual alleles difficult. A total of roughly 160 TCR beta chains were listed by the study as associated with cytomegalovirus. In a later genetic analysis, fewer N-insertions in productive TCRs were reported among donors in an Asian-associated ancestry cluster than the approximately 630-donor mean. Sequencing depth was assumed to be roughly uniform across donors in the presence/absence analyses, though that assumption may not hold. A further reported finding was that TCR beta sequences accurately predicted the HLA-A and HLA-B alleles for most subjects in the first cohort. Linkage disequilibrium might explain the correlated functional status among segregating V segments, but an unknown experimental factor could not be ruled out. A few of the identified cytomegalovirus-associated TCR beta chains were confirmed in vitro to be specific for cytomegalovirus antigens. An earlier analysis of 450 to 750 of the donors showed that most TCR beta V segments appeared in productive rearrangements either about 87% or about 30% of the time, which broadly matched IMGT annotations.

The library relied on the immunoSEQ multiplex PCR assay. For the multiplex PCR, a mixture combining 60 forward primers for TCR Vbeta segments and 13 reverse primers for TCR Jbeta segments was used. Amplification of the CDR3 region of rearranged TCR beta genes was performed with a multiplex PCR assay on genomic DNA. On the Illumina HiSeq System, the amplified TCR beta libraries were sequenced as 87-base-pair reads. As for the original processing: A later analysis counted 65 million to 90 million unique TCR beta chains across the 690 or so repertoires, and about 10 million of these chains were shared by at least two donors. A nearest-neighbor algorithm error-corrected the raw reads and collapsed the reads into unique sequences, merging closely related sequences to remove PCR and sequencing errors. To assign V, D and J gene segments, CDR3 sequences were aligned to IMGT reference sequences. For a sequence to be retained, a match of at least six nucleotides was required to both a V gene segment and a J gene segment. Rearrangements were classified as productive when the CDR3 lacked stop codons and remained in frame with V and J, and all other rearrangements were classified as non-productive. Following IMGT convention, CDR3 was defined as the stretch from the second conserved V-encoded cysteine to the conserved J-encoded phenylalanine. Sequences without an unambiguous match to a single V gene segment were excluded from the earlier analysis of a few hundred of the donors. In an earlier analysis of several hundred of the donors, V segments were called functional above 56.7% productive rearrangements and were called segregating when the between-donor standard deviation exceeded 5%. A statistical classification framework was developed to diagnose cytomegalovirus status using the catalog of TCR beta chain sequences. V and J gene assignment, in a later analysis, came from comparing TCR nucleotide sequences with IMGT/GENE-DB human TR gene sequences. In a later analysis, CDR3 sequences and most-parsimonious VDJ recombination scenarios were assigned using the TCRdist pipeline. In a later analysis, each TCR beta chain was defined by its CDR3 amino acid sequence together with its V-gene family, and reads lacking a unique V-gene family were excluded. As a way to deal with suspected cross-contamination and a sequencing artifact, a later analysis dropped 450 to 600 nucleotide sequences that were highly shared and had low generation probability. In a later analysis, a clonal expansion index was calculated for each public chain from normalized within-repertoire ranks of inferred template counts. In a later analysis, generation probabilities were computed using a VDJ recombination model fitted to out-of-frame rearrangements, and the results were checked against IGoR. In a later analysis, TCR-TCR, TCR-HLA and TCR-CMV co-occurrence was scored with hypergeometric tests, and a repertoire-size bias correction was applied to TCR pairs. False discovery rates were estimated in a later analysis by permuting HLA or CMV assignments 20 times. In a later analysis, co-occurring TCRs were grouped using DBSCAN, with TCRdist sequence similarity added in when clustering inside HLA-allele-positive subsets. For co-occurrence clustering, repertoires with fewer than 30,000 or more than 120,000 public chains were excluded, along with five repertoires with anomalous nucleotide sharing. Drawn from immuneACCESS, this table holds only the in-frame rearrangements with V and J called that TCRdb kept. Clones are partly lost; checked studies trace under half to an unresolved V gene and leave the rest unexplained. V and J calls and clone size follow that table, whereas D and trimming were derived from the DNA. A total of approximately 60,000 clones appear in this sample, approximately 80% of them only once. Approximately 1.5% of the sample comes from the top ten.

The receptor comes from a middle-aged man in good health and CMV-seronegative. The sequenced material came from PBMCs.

The CDR3 corresponds to CASSETAGGDTQYF. The nucleotide sequence reads TGTGCCAGCAGCGAAACCGCCGGTGGAGATACGCAGTATTTT. The chain employs TRBV9 and TRBJ2-3, with the D segment identity uncertain. From its cysteine to its phenylalanine, the CDR3 spans 14 amino acids. The read is trimmed to its CDR3 DNA, 42 bases read in frame from base 1. As encoded in the germline V gene, CDR1 is SGDLS while CDR2 is YYNGEE. V is shortened by 3 bases, J by 5 bases, and the region joining them spans 13 bases.